The 19 T cell receptor beta chains presented below share a single source sample, sequenced in a study of blood T cell repertoires in COVID-19. Produced via immunoSEQ multiplex PCR; TCRdb's table is partial and in-frame only. Of about 180,000 clones in the sample, about 87% are singletons; the top ten hold 3.5% to 5%. The material sequenced was peripheral blood. These receptors all come from a woman aged 25-40 years with acute or convalescent COVID-19.

This clone has a single count. V and J are TRBV5-4 and TRBJ2-2, with D hard to call. The V gene lost 9 bases and the J gene lost 8 bases, with 11 bases spanning the gap. The length of the CDR3 is 11 residues. CDR1 and CDR2 from the germline V gene are SGHNT and YYREEE (reference sequence). CDR3 sequence reads: CAIPEAGELFF. CDR3 coding DNA: TGTGCCATCCCCGAGGCGGGGGAGCTGTTTTTT.

A single count supports this clone. V and J are TRBV5-1 and TRBJ2-1, with TRBD2 matching 7 bases. The CDR3 sequence is 18 residues long. Germline loops: CDR1 SGHRS, CDR2 YFSETQ. The J segment lost 9 bases and the V segment lost 0 bases, leaving 18 bases of the junction unmatched. The CDR3 loop is CASSLVGWGEGLLSEQFF. The CDR3 coding sequence is TGCGCCAGCAGCTTGGTTGGTTGGGGGGAGGGCCTACTCTCTGAGCAGTTCTTC.

This rearrangement joins TRBV5-1 to TRBJ1-1; 9 positions match TRBD1. Germline values: CDR1 SGHRS, CDR2 YFSETQ. The CDR3 has 15 amino acids. The junction had 5 bases not matched to a gene; V was cut back by 1 base and J by 4 bases. The CDR3 DNA is TGCGCCAGCAGCTTGACCGGGACAGGGCTCACTGAAGCTTTCTTT. Its protein product is CASSLTGTGLTEAFF.

V gene TRBV19 combines with J gene TRBJ1-1; 8 positions match TRBD1. Germline V gene data show CDR1 as LNHDA and CDR2 as SQIVND (reference sequence). This CDR3 contains 14 residues. V dropped 4 bases and J dropped 5; count of bases not matched to a gene: 6. The CDR3 is CASSTGQGTTEAFF. The CDR3 nucleotides are TGTGCCAGTAGTACTGGACAGGGAACGACTGAAGCTTTCTTT.

This clone was counted only a few times. The chain links TRBV28 to TRBJ2-2; TRBD1 is a possible D gene (6 bases). This CDR3 is 14 amino acids long. Germline CDR1 is MDHEN and CDR2 is SYDVKM. Trimming removed 7 bases at V and 6 bases at J, with 15 bases between. As DNA, the CDR3 is TGTGCCAGCACCCTAGGGGGATCCCCCGGGGAGCTGTTTTTT. It yields the protein CASTLGGSPGELFF.

The rearrangement joins TRBV7-9 to TRBJ1-4, with D possibly TRBD1 on 5 matching bases. Germline values: CDR1 SEHNR, CDR2 FQNEAQ (reference sequence). The CDR3 runs to 13 residues. V was trimmed by 5 bases and J by 8 bases, leaving 12 bases between them. The CDR3 nucleotides are TGTGCCAGCAGCCACCCGCGGGACGAAAAACTGTTTTTT. Encoded protein: CASSHPRDEKLFF.

As DNA, the CDR3 is TGCGCCAGCAGGGCAGGGAACGTGGAAGAGACCCAGTACTTC. Its protein is CASRAGNVEETQYF. V gene TRBV5-1 combines with J gene TRBJ2-5, with a tentative D call TRBD1 (5 bases). CDR3 length equals 14 residues. The germline V and J ends were trimmed by 5 bases and 3 bases, with 14 bases remaining between them. Germline assignment: CDR1 SGHRS and CDR2 YFSETQ.

The chain combines TRBV12-3 or TRBV12-4 with TRBJ2-1; D might be TRBD2 (5 bases). The length of the CDR3 is 12 residues. Deletions cut 7 bases from V and 5 bases from J, with 9 bases between. This CDR3 reads CASNGLDNEQFF. The CDR3 DNA reads as TGTGCCAGCAACGGACTGGACAATGAGCAGTTCTTC.

The chain carries TRBV5-4 and TRBJ2-1; 12 bases fit TRBD1. V shed 0 bases, J shed 6 bases, and the junction held 7 bases outside the gene matches. Germline-derived CDR1 and CDR2 are SGHNT and YYREEE (reference sequence). The CDR3 totals 17 residues. CDR3 in amino acids: CASSLGSPGQGANEQFF. The CDR3 nucleotides are TGTGCCAGCAGCTTGGGGAGCCCGGGACAGGGGGCCAATGAGCAGTTCTTC.

The gene calls are TRBV5-6 and TRBJ1-4; tentative D call: TRBD1 (5 bases). V lost 0 bases to trimming and J lost 8 bases, with 11 bases between them. CDR1 SGHDT and CDR2 YYEEEE come from the germline V gene. The CDR3 covers 14 residues. The CDR3 DNA follows: TGTGCCAGCAGCTTGGACAGGTGGAAGGAAAAACTGTTTTTT. Translating it yields CASSLDRWKEKLFF.

V usage is TRBV24-1 and J usage is TRBJ2-1; 14 nucleotides match TRBD2. The CDR3 consists of 19 residues. V lost 6 bases, J lost 4 bases, and 13 bases stayed unmatched. Germline CDR1 is KGHDR and CDR2 is SFDVKD. CDR3 coding DNA: TGTGCCACCAGTACCCCCACCCGGACTAGCGGGAGGACGTACAATGAGCAGTTCTTC. Amino acids: CATSTPTRTSGRTYNEQFF.

The chain joins TRBV5-4 to TRBJ2-7, with D tentatively TRBD1 (6 bases). Germline CDR1 SGHNT, CDR2 YYREEE (reference sequence). V lost 4 bases to trimming and J lost 3 bases, with 14 bases between them. The CDR3 sequence is 14 residues long. The CDR3 region is CASSNPGQLYEQYF. The CDR3 bases are TGTGCCAGCAGCAACCCGGGACAACTCTACGAGCAGTACTTC.

The V gene is TRBV5-1, the J gene TRBJ2-2, with D tentatively TRBD1 (5 bases). V was cut by 0 bases and J by 4 bases, with 10 bases left in between. CDR3 length: 15 amino acids. Germline CDR1 and CDR2: SGHRS and YFSETQ. CDR3 protein: CASSLGWTSTGELFF. For the CDR3, the DNA is TGCGCCAGCAGCTTGGGTTGGACATCCACCGGGGAGCTGTTTTTT.

This chain uses TRBV5-4 with TRBJ1-4; the match to TRBD1 covers 9 bases. Germline CDR1 and CDR2: SGHNT and YYREEE (reference sequence). The CDR3 length is 14 residues. V shed 0 bases and J 12 bases; nucleotides not matched to a gene: 6. CDR3 sequence reads: CASSLDAQGAELFF. The CDR3 bases are TGTGCCAGCAGCTTGGACGCACAGGGGGCAGAACTGTTTTTT. Full variable domain (missing parts from reference TRBV5-4 and TRBJ1-4): ETGVTQSPTHLIKTRGQQVTLRCSSQSGHNTVSWYQQALGQGPQFIFQYYREEENGRGNFPPRFSGLQFPNYSSELNVNALELDDSALYLCASSLDAQGAELFFGSGTQLSVL.

The J gene is TRBJ1-5, the V gene TRBV19, with a weak D call TRBD1 (6 bases). There are 12 residues in the CDR3. In germline, CDR1 is LNHDA, CDR2 SQIVND (reference sequence). Trimming pared 10 bases from V and 6 bases from J, leaving 13 bases between. The CDR3 is CATTGGGQPQHF. DNA of the CDR3: TGTGCCACGACAGGAGGTGGTCAGCCCCAGCATTTT.

The V and J genes are TRBV2 and TRBJ2-5; weak D call: TRBD2 (5 bases). CDR3 length equals 13 residues. From germline, CDR1 is SNHLY and CDR2 FYNNEI. Between the trimmed V and J ends, which lost 7 bases and 3 bases, there was a span of 12 bases. Here the CDR3 reads CASTGSFKETQYF. CDR3 DNA sequence: TGTGCCAGCACGGGAAGCTTTAAAGAGACCCAGTACTTC.

This clone was recorded only once. This chain connects TRBV7-9 to TRBJ2-1; 12 bases match TRBD2. J gave up 7 bases and V 5 bases, and 21 bases lay outside the gene matches. Germline V gives CDR1 SEHNR, CDR2 FQNEAQ (reference sequence). This CDR3 has 20 amino acids. For the CDR3, the DNA is TGTGCCAGCAGCACCCTCCCGCGGGCTAGCGGGAGGGCTGTCTGGAATGAGCAGTTCTTC. Protein: CASSTLPRASGRAVWNEQFF.

CDR3 in DNA: TGTGCCAGCAGCGGACTAGACATTTCCTACAATGAGCAGTTCTTC. Translated: CASSGLDISYNEQFF. This chain connects TRBV7-6 to TRBJ2-1; 7 bases align to TRBD2. The CDR3 loop spans 15 amino acids. V lost 5 bases and J lost 1; bases outside the gene matches: 5. Per the germline V gene, CDR1 is SGHVS and CDR2 is FNYEAQ.

A remark on this clone: At one boundary the junction diverges from the germline segment, which might be a read error. CDR3 residues: CASSNRGANPVF. In nucleotides, the CDR3 is TGTGCCAGCAGTAACAGGGGAGCCAATCCGGTCTTT. The chain links TRBV28 to TRBJ1-1; TRBD1 agrees at 7 bases. This CDR3 region has 12 residues. Looked up from germline, CDR1 is MDHEN and CDR2 is SYDVKM.